This passage covers 32 T cell receptor beta chains from one sample sequenced in a study of blood T cell repertoires in COVID-19. Using immunoSEQ multiplex PCR, the repertoire was profiled, and TCRdb retains in-frame clones only, with some absent. The sample includes around 120,000 clones, 65% to 90% of them seen just once. Sequencing was performed on peripheral blood. The source is a man older than 75 with acute or convalescent COVID-19.

The CDR3 sequence is CASSPPLAGGRETQYF. Written as DNA, the CDR3 is TGTGCCAGCAGCCCGCCCCTAGCGGGGGGGAGAGAGACCCAGTACTTC. The rearrangement joins TRBV5-4 to TRBJ2-5; 12 bases match TRBD2. After removal of 4 bases from V and 4 bases from J, the junction contained 8 bases not matched to a gene. Germline-derived CDR1 and CDR2 are SGHNT and YYREEE (reference sequence). The CDR3 is made up of 16 amino acids.

The chain has TRBV14 and TRBJ1-2; TRBD1 might be the D (5 bases). The V gene's germline CDR1 is SGHDN and CDR2 FVKESK. The germline V and J ends were trimmed by 0 bases and 3 bases, with 5 bases remaining between them. The CDR3 sequence is 13 residues long. The CDR3 nucleotides read TGTGCCAGCAGCCAAGACAGGGACTATGGCTACACCTTC. It codes for CASSQDRDYGYTF.

The chain recombines TRBV11-3 with TRBJ2-2; D remains ambiguous. V lost 5 bases and J lost 6, with 7 bases in between. The germline V gene has CDR1 SGHNT and CDR2 YENEEA. The CDR3 has 12 residues. The CDR3 DNA follows: TGTGCCAGCAGCCCTTTTCCCGGGGAGCTGTTTTTT. It yields the protein CASSPFPGELFF.

This chain links TRBV6-2 or TRBV6-3 with TRBJ1-5; maybe TRBD1 (6 bases). The CDR3 contains 14 residues. CDR1 and CDR2 from the germline V gene are MNHEY and SVGEGT. Trimming took off 2 bases at V and 4 bases at J, with 9 bases between the two ends. Here the CDR3 reads CASSYRTGNQPQHF. CDR3 nucleotides: TGTGCCAGCAGTTACCGTACAGGGAATCAGCCCCAGCATTTT.

This chain connects TRBV9 to TRBJ1-1; perhaps TRBD1 as D (6 bases). The CDR3 loop spans 14 amino acids. Deletions cut 4 bases from V and 6 bases from J, with 16 bases between. Germline V gene lookup returns CDR1 SGDLS and CDR2 YYNGEE. CDR3 DNA: TGTGCCAGCAGCCCAGGACAGCCAGGCCCTGAAGCTTTCTTT. Its translation is CASSPGQPGPEAFF.

This clone was observed a handful of times. In DNA, the CDR3 is TGTGCCAGCAGCCAAGAGGGTAAAGGGGCCTCTGGAAACACCATATATTTT. Amino acid sequence: CASSQEGKGASGNTIYF. This chain joins TRBV3-1 (or the pseudogene TRBV3-2) and TRBJ1-3, with D possibly being TRBD1 (5 bases). Per the germline V gene, CDR1 is LGHDT and CDR2 is YNNKEL (reference sequence). V lost 0 bases and J 0 bases, leaving 12 bases between the germline ends. This CDR3 contains 17 residues.

The V call is TRBV14, the J call TRBJ1-1; no firm D call. This CDR3 has 12 amino acids. Germline lookup yields CDR1 SGHDN and CDR2 FVKESK. V lost 3 bases, J lost 8 bases, and 10 bases lay in between. CDR3 nucleotides: TGTGCCAGCAGCCAGGACTCTGGGGAAGCTTTCTTT. Residues: CASSQDSGEAFF.

This sequence joins TRBV25-1 and TRBJ1-2, with D hard to call. Germline lookup yields CDR1 MGHDK and CDR2 SYGVNS. Trimming stripped 2 bases from V and 6 bases from J, with 13 bases between. This CDR3 region has 14 residues. CDR3 residues: CASSETGSGHGYTF. The CDR3 nucleotides read TGTGCCAGCAGTGAAACGGGGTCGGGCCATGGCTACACCTTC.

In its sample, this clone was seen a few times. This chain connects TRBV5-6 to TRBJ2-2; 9 bases line up with TRBD2. CDR1 is SGHDT and CDR2 is YYEEEE in the germline V gene. The CDR3 loop spans 17 amino acids. V was pared by 4 bases and J by 1 base, with 8 bases of the junction left unmatched. In DNA, the CDR3 is TGTGCCAGCAGCGCAGGACTAGCGCATTGGAACACCGGGGAGCTGTTTTTT. Protein: CASSAGLAHWNTGELFF.

The chain joins TRBV7-2 to TRBJ2-5, with 8 bases lining up with TRBD1. The CDR3 is 15 amino acids. The junction had 3 bases not matched to a gene; V was cut back by 2 bases and J by 1 base. Germline CDR1 reads SGHTA; CDR2 reads FQGNSA. The DNA of the CDR3 is TGTGCCAGCAGCTTAAACCAGGGGGCCCAAGAGACCCAGTACTTC. Translated, it gives CASSLNQGAQETQYF.

The chain has TRBV27 and TRBJ1-2; 8 nucleotides agree with TRBD1. The CDR3 sequence is 16 residues long. Germline V gene data show CDR1 as MNHEY and CDR2 as SMNVEV (reference sequence). J was trimmed by 7 bases and V by 4 bases; bases with no gene match: 14. The CDR3 region is CASSSGQEWEFGGYTF. Here the CDR3 DNA reads TGTGCCAGCAGTTCGGGACAGGAATGGGAGTTTGGTGGCTACACCTTC.

The V call is TRBV7-9, the J call TRBJ2-2; D is unclear. V was trimmed by 0 bases and J by 2 bases, leaving 4 bases between them. From germline, CDR1 is SEHNR and CDR2 FQNEAQ (reference sequence). This CDR3 is 14 amino acids long. In nucleotides, the CDR3 is TGTGCCAGCAGCTTAGCTATTAACACCGGGGAGCTGTTTTTT. This gives the protein CASSLAINTGELFF.

The chain is built from TRBV6-5 and TRBJ2-1; D is ambiguous. V dropped 7 bases and J dropped 0 bases, with 7 bases sitting between them. The CDR3 is 13 residues long. The germline V gene has CDR1 MNHEY and CDR2 SVGAGI. The CDR3 nucleotides read TGTGCCAGCACCTGGAGCTCCTACAATGAGCAGTTCTTC. Encoded protein: CASTWSSYNEQFF.

This chain connects TRBV9 to TRBJ1-5; D is ambiguous. Looked up from germline, CDR1 is SGDLS and CDR2 is YYNGEE. The CDR3 has 14 residues. Trimming left V 0 bases short and J 3 bases short, with 7 bases between. For the CDR3, the DNA is TGTGCCAGCAGCGTAGGGGCAGTCAATCAGCCCCAGCATTTT. Translated, it gives CASSVGAVNQPQHF.

Of note for this clone: Other DNA variants within this sample encode the same CDR3. The V and J genes are TRBV10-3 and TRBJ2-4; a possible D gene is TRBD2 (5 bases). Germline CDR1 is ENHRY and CDR2 is SYGVKD. V lost 3 bases and J 1 base, leaving 13 bases between the germline ends. This CDR3 region has 16 residues. In DNA, the CDR3 is TGTGCCATCAGTGATCCGGGCAGAGGGGCCAAAAACATTCAGTACTTC. Amino acid sequence: CAISDPGRGAKNIQYF.

The V gene is TRBV6-2 or TRBV6-3, the J gene TRBJ1-1, with D perhaps matching TRBD1 (5 bases). The ends were cut back, 5 bases at V and 0 bases at J, with 10 bases in the middle. Germline CDR1 reads MNHEY; CDR2 reads SVGEGT. The CDR3 has 14 residues. The CDR3 DNA sequence: TGTGCCAGCAGTCTCCAGGGCATGAACACTGAAGCTTTCTTT. As protein: CASSLQGMNTEAFF.

The V and J genes are TRBV10-3 and TRBJ2-1; 7 bases are a match to TRBD1. This CDR3 contains 14 residues. In germline, CDR1 is ENHRY, CDR2 SYGVKD. Trimming took 5 bases from V and 2 from J; bases not matched to a gene: 3. In DNA, the CDR3 is TGTGCCATCAGTTGGACAGGAACCTACAATGAGCAGTTCTTC. This translates into CAISWTGTYNEQFF.

This chain connects TRBV5-4 to TRBJ1-1; 7 bases map to TRBD1. The V and J ends lost 2 bases and 5 bases, in that order; junction bases with no gene match: 9. The germline CDR1 and CDR2 sequences are SGHNT and YYREEE (reference sequence). There are 15 residues in the CDR3. For the CDR3, the DNA is TGTGCCAGCAGCTTCGTAGGGGGCGCGGGTACTGAAGCTTTCTTT. Its translation is CASSFVGGAGTEAFF.

The rearrangement links TRBV28 to TRBJ1-4; D gene uncertain. CDR3 length: 13 amino acids. CDR1 and CDR2 from the germline V gene are MDHEN and SYDVKM. V was cut by 0 bases and J by 8 bases, with 7 bases left in between. CDR3 sequence reads: CASSLWSGEKLFF. CDR3 DNA: TGTGCCAGCAGTTTATGGTCCGGGGAAAAACTGTTTTTT.

This rearrangement joins TRBV10-2 to TRBJ2-4; D ambiguous. In germline, CDR1 is WSHSY, CDR2 SAAADI. Between the trimmed V and J ends, which lost 0 bases and 8 bases, there was a span of 14 bases. The CDR3 is made up of 15 amino acids. CDR3 protein: CASSESDELRDIQYF. The CDR3 coding sequence is TGCGCCAGCAGTGAGTCGGATGAGCTCCGGGACATTCAGTACTTC.

There are a few counts of this clone. V usage is TRBV6-1 and J usage is TRBJ2-5, with 14 nucleotides matching TRBD2. The CDR3 consists of 17 residues. CDR1 is MNHNS, CDR2 SASEGT, per germline. V shed 0 bases, J shed 5 bases, and the junction held 5 bases outside the gene matches. This chain's CDR3 is CASSEARLAGGWETQYF. Here the CDR3 DNA reads TGTGCCAGCAGTGAAGCACGACTAGCGGGGGGGTGGGAGACCCAGTACTTC.

This clone has a single count. The chain links TRBV11-2 to TRBJ2-1; 7 bases align to TRBD2. V shed 5 bases, J shed 4 bases, and the junction held 8 bases outside the gene matches. Germline assignment: CDR1 SGHAT and CDR2 FQNNGV. The CDR3 has 15 residues. CDR3 nucleotides: TGTGCCAGCAGCCTCTCCGGGACTACTTACAATGAGCAGTTCTTC. Translated, it gives CASSLSGTTYNEQFF.

The chain employs TRBV7-2 and TRBJ2-5, with a weak D call TRBD2 (6 bases). Looked up from germline, CDR1 is SGHTA and CDR2 is FQGNSA. The length of the CDR3 is 15 residues. V was clipped by 6 bases and J by 2 bases, with 16 bases between them. The CDR3 loop is CASRMDGREQETQYF. In nucleotides, the CDR3 is TGTGCCAGCAGAATGGACGGGCGGGAACAAGAGACCCAGTACTTC.

This clone was recorded only once. J is TRBJ1-1 and V is TRBV7-6; 10 bases match TRBD1. This CDR3 has 15 amino acids. Germline V gives CDR1 SGHVS, CDR2 FNYEAQ. J lost 4 bases, V lost 4 bases, and 6 bases had no gene match. The CDR3 nucleotides are TGTGCCAGCAGCTCGGGACAGGGGCAAGGCACTGAAGCTTTCTTT. Translating gives CASSSGQGQGTEAFF.

This chain connects TRBV18 to TRBJ1-3; D is unclear. CDR1 is KGHSH and CDR2 is LQKENI in the germline V gene. The ends were cut back, 6 bases at V and 0 bases at J, with 15 bases in the middle. The CDR3 totals 16 residues. CDR3 nucleotide sequence: TGTGCCAGCTCCTCCACGGGAAGTAGCTCTGGAAACACCATATATTTT. Translated, it gives CASSSTGSSSGNTIYF.

The chain employs TRBV6-2 or TRBV6-3 and TRBJ2-1, with 9 bases fitting TRBD2. Germline loops: CDR1 MNHEY, CDR2 SVGEGT. The CDR3 sequence is 15 residues long. Trimming removed 5 bases from V and 4 bases from J; junction bases left unmatched: 6. CDR3: CASSPSGGLYNEQFF. In DNA form, the CDR3 reads TGTGCCAGCAGTCCAAGCGGGGGGCTTTACAATGAGCAGTTCTTC.

The DNA of the CDR3 is TGTGCCAGCAGCAAAGTCGGGGGGGCGGCTGGAAACACCATATATTTT. It encodes CASSKVGGAAGNTIYF. V usage is TRBV21-1 and J usage is TRBJ1-3. TRBV21-1 is labeled a pseudogene. The CDR3 loop spans 16 amino acids.

The rearrangement uses TRBV27 and TRBJ1-4; 8 bases are shared with TRBD1. The V and J ends lost 5 bases and 3 bases, in that order; junction bases with no gene match: 5. CDR1 is MNHEY, CDR2 SMNVEV, per germline (reference sequence). CDR3 length: 15 residues. The CDR3 loop is CASSGADRANEKLFF. CDR3 nucleotide sequence: TGTGCCAGCAGTGGGGCGGACAGGGCTAATGAAAAACTGTTTTTT.

The CDR3 nucleotides read TGTGCCAGCAGTTATCCAGGCGCCCTCTCCTACGAGCAGTACTTC. Translating gives CASSYPGALSYEQYF. The chain recombines TRBV6-5 with TRBJ2-7; the D is unclear. The CDR3 length is 15 residues. V lost 3 bases and J lost 0, with 12 bases in between. Per germline, CDR1 MNHEY and CDR2 SVGAGI.

The CDR3 protein is CASSQTSGSTDTQYF. CDR3 bases: TGCGCCAGCAGCCAAACTAGCGGAAGCACAGATACGCAGTATTTT. The chain recombines TRBV4-3 with TRBJ2-3; TRBD2 aligns across 8 bases. The CDR3 is 15 residues long. Per germline, CDR1 LGHNA and CDR2 YSLEER. Trimming removed 2 bases from V and 0 bases from J; junction bases left unmatched: 1.

This sequence joins TRBV19 and TRBJ2-2; 8 bases map to TRBD1. The CDR3 length is 18 residues. The V segment lost 4 bases and the J segment 1 base; nucleotides outside the gene matches: 11. Germline CDR1 reads LNHDA; CDR2 reads SQIVND (reference sequence). CDR3 bases: TGTGCCAGTAGTACCAGGACAGGGTTGAGGGGGAACACCGGGGAGCTGTTTTTT. Residues: CASSTRTGLRGNTGELFF.

The gene calls are TRBV5-4 and TRBJ1-1, with D perhaps TRBD1 (5 bases). In germline, CDR1 is SGHNT, CDR2 YYREEE (reference sequence). Trimming removed 0 bases from V and 4 bases from J, with 10 bases in between. This CDR3 has 14 amino acids. CDR3 sequence (DNA): TGTGCCAGCAGCTTGGTCAGGGAAGGCACTGAAGCTTTCTTT. Translation: CASSLVREGTEAFF.